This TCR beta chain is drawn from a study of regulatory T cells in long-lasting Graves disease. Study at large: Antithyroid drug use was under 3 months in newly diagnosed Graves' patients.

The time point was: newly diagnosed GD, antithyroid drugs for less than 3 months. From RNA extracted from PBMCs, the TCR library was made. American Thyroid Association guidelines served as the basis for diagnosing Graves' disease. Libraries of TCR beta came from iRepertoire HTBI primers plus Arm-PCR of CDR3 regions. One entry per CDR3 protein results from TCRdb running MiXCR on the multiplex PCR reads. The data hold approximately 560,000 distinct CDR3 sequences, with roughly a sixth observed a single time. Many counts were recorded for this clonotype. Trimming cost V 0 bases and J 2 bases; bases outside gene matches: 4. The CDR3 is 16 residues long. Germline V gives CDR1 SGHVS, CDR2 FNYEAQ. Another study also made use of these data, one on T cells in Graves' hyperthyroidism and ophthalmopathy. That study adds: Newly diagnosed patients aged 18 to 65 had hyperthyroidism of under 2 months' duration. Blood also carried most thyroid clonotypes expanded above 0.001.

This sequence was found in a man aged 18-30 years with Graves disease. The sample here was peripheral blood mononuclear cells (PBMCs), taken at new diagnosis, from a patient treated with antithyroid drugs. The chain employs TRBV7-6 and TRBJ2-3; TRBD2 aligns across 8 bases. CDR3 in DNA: TGTGCCAGCAGCTTAGCGCTAGCGGGCCCCACAGATACGCAGTATTTT. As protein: CASSLALAGPTDTQYF.